The 17 T cell receptor beta chains listed next were all sequenced from one sample in a study of T cell changes during pregnancy in multiple sclerosis. Sequenced by immunoSEQ multiplex PCR; TCRdb stores in-frame clones only, minus some. The sample yields 80,000 to 95,000 clones, 93% seen once. This specimen was peripheral blood, taken in the third trimester of pregnancy. The receptors were sampled from a female donor in good health, enrolled as a control in a pregnancy study.

The V and J genes are TRBV7-2 and TRBJ2-7; maybe TRBD1 (6 bases). CDR3 length: 14 amino acids. Per the germline V gene, CDR1 is SGHTA and CDR2 is FQGNSA. V was cut by 0 bases and J by 5 bases, with 11 bases left in between. CDR3 nucleotide sequence: TGTGCCAGCAGCTTAGCAACAGGGTGGGACGAGCAGTACTTC. It yields the protein CASSLATGWDEQYF.

The CDR3 sequence: CAWVWGAGNTIYF. CDR3 coding DNA: TGTGCCTGGGTTTGGGGAGCCGGAAACACCATATATTTT. The chain employs TRBV30 and TRBJ1-3; D ambiguous. V was trimmed by 5 bases and J by 4 bases, leaving 12 bases between them. CDR1 GTSNPN and CDR2 SVGIG come from the germline V gene (reference sequence). The CDR3 totals 13 residues.

This chain joins TRBV19 and TRBJ2-1, with 8 bases matching TRBD1. The V segment lost 5 bases and the J segment 4 bases; nucleotides outside the gene matches: 13. CDR1 and CDR2 (germline): LNHDA, SQIVND (reference sequence). CDR3 length: 17 residues. The CDR3 is CASSPLPGTGSYNEQFF. CDR3 nucleotide sequence: TGTGCCAGTAGTCCACTCCCCGGGACAGGATCTTACAATGAGCAGTTCTTC.

V is TRBV5-6 and J is TRBJ2-1, with 14 bases fitting TRBD2. Trimming cost V 0 bases and J 5 bases; bases outside gene matches: 7. The CDR3 is made up of 18 amino acids. Germline CDR1 is SGHDT and CDR2 is YYEEEE. This CDR3 reads CASSLGLAGGRSHNEQFF. The CDR3 DNA follows: TGTGCCAGCAGCTTGGGACTAGCGGGAGGGAGGTCACACAATGAGCAGTTCTTC.

This sequence joins TRBV10-3 and TRBJ2-7; TRBD2 matches at 15 bases. The CDR3 has 17 residues. The germline V gene has CDR1 ENHRY and CDR2 SYGVKD. Trimming removed 6 bases from V and 0 bases from J; junction bases left unmatched: 6. The CDR3, as DNA: TGTGCCATCAGACGGGGACTAGCGGGAGGAGGCTCCTACGAGCAGTACTTC. Translating gives CAIRRGLAGGGSYEQYF.

This clone occurred once. V usage is TRBV28 and J usage is TRBJ1-1; D is possibly TRBD1 (6 bases). The CDR3 has 12 amino acids. V dropped 7 bases and J dropped 7 bases, with 13 bases sitting between them. Germline CDR1 and CDR2: MDHEN and SYDVKM. CDR3 nucleotides: TGTGCCAGCATCCCGAGGGGGGGTGAAGCTTTCTTT. This translates into CASIPRGGEAFF.

The chain joins TRBV5-8 to TRBJ1-4, with unresolved D. The CDR3 length is 14 residues. Germline V lookup: CDR1 SGHTS, CDR2 YDEGEE. Trimming left V 1 base short and J 1 base short, with 5 bases between. The CDR3 region is CASSLPVTNEKLFF. DNA for the CDR3: TGTGCCAGCAGCTTGCCTGTAACTAATGAAAAACTGTTTTTT.

The gene calls are TRBV10-3 and TRBJ2-7, with 10 positions matching TRBD2. Trimming took 0 bases from V and 3 from J; bases not matched to a gene: 2. Germline CDR1 ENHRY, CDR2 SYGVKD. This CDR3 has 15 amino acids. This CDR3 is CAISESIAGGYEQYF. The CDR3 DNA sequence: TGTGCCATCAGTGAGTCGATAGCGGGAGGCTACGAGCAGTACTTC.

J is TRBJ2-3 and V is TRBV19, with TRBD2 identical over 7 bases. Germline CDR1 LNHDA, CDR2 SQIVND (reference sequence). J gave up 0 bases and V 5 bases, and 8 bases lay outside the gene matches. The CDR3 loop spans 16 amino acids. CDR3 nucleotides: TGTGCCAGTAGTCGTCTGGGCGGGGGTAGCACAGATACGCAGTATTTT. Translation gives CASSRLGGGSTDTQYF. Complete variable domain (other parts from reference TRBV19 and TRBJ2-3): DGGITQSPKYLFRKEGQNVTLSCEQNLNHDAMYWYRQDPGQGLRLIYYSQIVNDFQKGDIAEGYSVSREKKESFPLTVTSAQKNPTAFYLCASSRLGGGSTDTQYFGPGTRLTVL.

A word on this clone: At one end, the junction sequence differs from germline, possibly due to a read error. This chain uses TRBV5-1 with TRBJ2-5; 7 nucleotides match TRBD2. The end of the DNA is better explained by TRBJ2-7, so the J call may be wrong. CDR3 length: 13 residues. The V gene's germline CDR1 is SGHRS and CDR2 YFSETQ. The CDR3 region is CASSQTSSHEQYF. CDR3 DNA sequence: TGCGCCAGCAGCCAGACTAGCTCCCACGAGCAGTACTTC.

The chain employs TRBV4-1 and TRBJ1-1, with D possibly matching TRBD1 (6 bases). CDR1 is MGHRA and CDR2 is YSYEKL in the germline V gene. This CDR3 has 16 residues. Between the trimmed V and J ends, which lost 3 bases and 3 bases, there was a span of 17 bases. In DNA form, the CDR3 reads TGCGCCAGCAGCCACAATACAGGGAGGGCGGACACTGAAGCTTTCTTT. This translates into CASSHNTGRADTEAFF.

The chain is built from TRBV6-5 and TRBJ1-2, with D possibly TRBD1 on 5 matching bases. Between the trimmed V and J ends, which lost 0 bases and 8 bases, there was a span of 10 bases. The length of the CDR3 is 13 residues. CDR1 is MNHEY and CDR2 is SVGAGI in the germline V gene. CDR3 sequence reads: CASSYSGREGYTF. The DNA for the CDR3 is TGTGCCAGCAGTTACTCGGGCAGGGAAGGCTACACCTTC.

Written as DNA, the CDR3 is TGTGCCAGCAGCCCCAGTGCGGGAGACTCCTACAATGAGCAGTTCTTC. It specifies CASSPSAGDSYNEQFF. The chain has TRBV27 and TRBJ2-1, with 7 positions matching TRBD2. The J segment lost 0 bases and the V segment lost 6 bases, leaving 8 bases of the junction unmatched. The germline CDR1 and CDR2 sequences are MNHEY and SMNVEV (reference sequence). CDR3 length: 16 residues.

This chain connects TRBV6-5 to TRBJ2-1; 7 bases are a match to TRBD1. The trim removed 5 bases at V and 9 bases at J, leaving 10 bases unmatched. This CDR3 has 14 amino acids. Germline assignment: CDR1 MNHEY and CDR2 SVGAGI. CDR3 DNA sequence: TGTGCCAGCAGTAGGGGGCGGAGGCACAGTGAGCAGTTCTTC. Protein: CASSRGRRHSEQFF.

The chain couples TRBV29-1 to TRBJ2-7; possibly TRBD2 for D (6 bases). Trimming removed 4 bases from V and 9 bases from J, with 16 bases in between. The CDR3 has 12 amino acids. Germline V lookup: CDR1 SQVTM, CDR2 ANQGSEA. This CDR3 reads CSVVSSGVGQYF. The CDR3 nucleotides read TGCAGCGTTGTAAGTAGCGGTGTGGGGCAGTACTTC.

The J gene is TRBJ1-1, the V gene TRBV30, with 7 bases lining up with TRBD1. Trimming removed 0 bases from V and 1 base from J; junction bases left unmatched: 2. Germline-derived CDR1 and CDR2 are GTSNPN and SVGIG (reference sequence). The CDR3 covers 14 residues. Written as DNA, the CDR3 is TGTGCCTGGAGTGTCAACAGGGGGAACACTGAAGCTTTCTTT. Protein product: CAWSVNRGNTEAFF.

DNA for the CDR3: TGTGCCAGCAGTTCACAGGGTCCCCTCTACGAGCAGTACTTC. It specifies CASSSQGPLYEQYF. The V gene is TRBV27, the J gene TRBJ2-7; weak D call: TRBD1 (6 bases). The germline CDR1 and CDR2 sequences are MNHEY and SMNVEV (reference sequence). The ends were cut back, 4 bases at V and 3 bases at J, with 13 bases in the middle. The CDR3 is made up of 14 amino acids.